The 31 T cell receptor beta chains listed next were all sequenced from one sample in a study of OX40 agonist ivuxolimab in advanced cancers. Assay used: immunoSEQ multiplex PCR; TCRdb lists only in-frame clones, some missing. The sample consists of just under 85,000 clones, roughly 83% of them appearing once. This sample comprised CD4+ or CD8+ T cells sorted from blood, obtained in a trial of the OX40 agonist ivuxolimab. The receptors originated from an adult with an advanced solid tumor such as melanoma, head and neck, liver or kidney cancer.

J is TRBJ1-2 and V is TRBV19; perhaps TRBD1 as D (5 bases). CDR1 is LNHDA and CDR2 is SQIVND in the germline V gene (reference sequence). This CDR3 has 13 amino acids. The V and J ends lost 5 bases and 6 bases respectively, with 13 bases between them. This chain's CDR3 is CASSDGGRDGYTF. The CDR3 nucleotides are TGTGCCAGTAGTGACGGGGGTAGGGATGGCTACACCTTC.

In this sample, this clone turned up a few times. V usage is TRBV27 and J usage is TRBJ1-1, with no clear D. In germline, CDR1 is MNHEY, CDR2 SMNVEV (reference sequence). V lost 6 bases to trimming and J lost 4 bases, with 12 bases between them. This CDR3 has 13 amino acids. The CDR3: CASRGRIGTEAFF. In nucleotides, the CDR3 is TGTGCCAGCAGGGGGAGGATCGGCACTGAAGCTTTCTTT.

The genes are TRBV2 and TRBJ2-7; D unclear. Germline-derived CDR1 and CDR2 are SNHLY and FYNNEI. V was pared by 3 bases and J by 2 bases, with 11 bases between. This CDR3 spans 14 amino acids. CDR3 sequence reads: CASSEKYPTYEQYF. The CDR3 DNA reads TGTGCCAGCAGTGAGAAGTACCCCACCTACGAGCAGTACTTC.

This clone was recorded only once. V is TRBV12-5 and J is TRBJ2-7; TRBD2 might be the D (6 bases). This CDR3 comprises 17 residues. Per the germline V gene, CDR1 is LGHNT and CDR2 is FRNRAP. V gave up 6 bases and J gave up 2 bases, with 23 bases separating them. CDR3 region: CASGRGMPGGMTYEQYF. The CDR3 DNA is TGTGCTAGTGGCCGCGGGATGCCAGGAGGGATGACCTACGAGCAGTACTTC.

The chain links TRBV7-2 to TRBJ1-5, with 9 positions matching TRBD1. In germline, CDR1 is SGHTA, CDR2 FQGNSA. The V gene end was trimmed by 4 bases and the J gene end by 4 bases; junction bases not matched to a gene: 5. CDR3 length: 15 amino acids. The CDR3 region has the DNA TGTGCCAGCAGCTCCGGGACAGGGACTAATCAGCCCCAGCATTTT. The encoded protein is CASSSGTGTNQPQHF. Combining the CDR3 with reference TRBV7-2 and TRBJ1-5 gives the whole variable domain GAGVSQSPSNKVTEKGKDVELRCDPISGHTALYWYRQSLGQGLEFLIYFQGNSAPDKSGLPSDRFSAERTGGSVSTLTIQRTQQEDSAVYLCASSSGTGTNQPQHFGDGTRLSIL.

About this clone itself: The conserved closing phenylalanine or tryptophan is absent in this CDR3, likely reflecting a read error. The gene calls are TRBV6-1 and TRBJ1-1; 7 bases fit TRBD1. This CDR3 is built from 14 residues. Germline trimming cut 4 bases from V and 5 bases from J; bases unmatched to any gene: 7. Germline V gene lookup returns CDR1 MNHNS and CDR2 SASEGT. DNA of the CDR3: TGTGCCAGCAGTGGACAGGGTTCGGGGACTGAAGCTTTCCTT. It encodes CASSGQGSGTEAFL.

To note about this clone: The same CDR3 also results from other DNA sequences found in this sample. The CDR3 sequence is CASSLAGSQETQYF. CDR3 DNA sequence: TGTGCCAGCAGCTTAGCAGGTAGCCAAGAGACCCAGTACTTC. The chain uses TRBV5-4 and TRBJ2-5; D is ambiguous. Germline assignment: CDR1 SGHNT and CDR2 YYREEE (reference sequence). V was clipped by 2 bases and J by 1 base, with 9 bases between them. The CDR3 has 14 residues.

V and J are TRBV19 and TRBJ1-2, with D unresolved. This CDR3 has 14 amino acids. Per the germline V gene, CDR1 is LNHDA and CDR2 is SQIVND (reference sequence). V gave up 3 bases and J gave up 4 bases, with 12 bases separating them. CDR3 loop: CASSIGEGSYGYTF. The DNA of the CDR3 is TGTGCCAGTAGTATTGGGGAGGGATCCTATGGCTACACCTTC.

The gene calls are TRBV5-4 and TRBJ2-3, with 8 bases fitting TRBD1. The CDR3 totals 14 residues. The junction had 2 bases not matched to a gene; V was cut back by 4 bases and J by 1 base. The germline V gene has CDR1 SGHNT and CDR2 YYREEE (reference sequence). DNA of the CDR3: TGTGCCAGCAGCCCGACAGGGGGCACAGATACGCAGTATTTT. Amino acid sequence: CASSPTGGTDTQYF.

The chain joins TRBV14 to TRBJ1-1; 7 bases map to TRBD1. CDR1 is SGHDN and CDR2 is FVKESK in the germline V gene. The CDR3 totals 13 residues. V lost 5 bases, J lost 1 base, and 1 base stayed unmatched. CDR3 amino acids: CASSWDRNTEAFF. CDR3 bases: TGTGCCAGCAGCTGGGACAGGAACACTGAAGCTTTCTTT. Filled out from reference TRBV14 and TRBJ1-1, the complete variable domain reads EAGVTQFPSHSVIEKGQTVTLRCDPISGHDNLYWYRRVMGKEIKFLLHFVKESKQDESGMPNNRFLAERTGGTYSTLKVQPAELEDSGVYFCASSWDRNTEAFFGQGTRLTVV.

The chain couples TRBV5-1 to TRBJ2-1, with 11 bases matching TRBD2. V was clipped by 5 bases and J by 6 bases; unmatched bases: 7. CDR3 length: 15 amino acids. Germline V gives CDR1 SGHRS, CDR2 YFSETQ. The CDR3: CASRTSGAIINEQFF. Written as DNA, the CDR3 is TGCGCCAGCAGGACTAGCGGGGCTATTATCAATGAGCAGTTCTTC.

This chain connects TRBV11-2 to TRBJ2-1, with 10 bases aligning to TRBD2. From germline, CDR1 is SGHAT and CDR2 FQNNGV. Trimming cost V 0 bases and J 12 bases; bases outside gene matches: 11. This CDR3 comprises 16 residues. CDR3 DNA sequence: TGTGCCAGCAGCTTAGAAGCGGGGGGGCCTGAACGTGCGCAGTTCTTC. This codes for CASSLEAGGPERAQFF.

This clone turned up a few times. The chain carries TRBV23-1 and TRBJ1-1; D is uncertain. TRBV23-1 is labeled an ORF, and its function is uncertain. The V end was cut by 0 bases, the J end by 6 bases, with 11 bases between. The CDR3 is 14 residues long. The CDR3 DNA reads as TGCGCCAGCAGTCAATCTGGAAGGCAGGCTGAAGCTTTCTTT. Amino acid sequence: CASSQSGRQAEAFF.

CDR3 sequence reads: CATRASGEAGYTF. The DNA for the CDR3 is TGTGCCACGAGGGCTTCAGGGGAGGCTGGCTACACCTTC. The chain couples TRBV15 to TRBJ1-2, with a possible D match to TRBD1 (6 bases). The V end was cut by 9 bases, the J end by 7 bases, with 18 bases between. Germline CDR1 and CDR2: LNHNV and YYDKDF (reference sequence). The CDR3 length is 13 residues.

The count of this clone is one. This chain links TRBV2 with TRBJ1-1; D perhaps matches TRBD1 (6 bases). CDR3 length equals 15 residues. Per the germline V gene, CDR1 is SNHLY and CDR2 is FYNNEI. The germline V and J ends were trimmed by 2 bases and 3 bases, with 13 bases remaining between them. In DNA, the CDR3 is TGTGCCAGCAGTGAAAGGGGGGAAGGCTACACTGAAGCTTTCTTT. Translation gives CASSERGEGYTEAFF.

To note about this clone: The junction departs from germline at one end; a sequencing error may be responsible. V usage is TRBV6-1 and J usage is TRBJ1-6, with TRBD1 as a possible D gene (6 bases). The CDR3 runs to 15 residues. CDR1 MNHNS and CDR2 SASEGT come from the germline V gene. CDR3 amino acids: CASTSAGARGSSLHF. The CDR3 DNA follows: TGTGCCAGCACTTCTGCCGGGGCCAGGGGTTCATCCCTCCACTTT.

J is TRBJ2-5 and V is TRBV7-2, with a tentative D call TRBD2 (6 bases). The V end was cut by 1 base, the J end by 4 bases, with 10 bases between. The CDR3 covers 14 residues. Germline V gene lookup returns CDR1 SGHTA and CDR2 FQGNSA. The CDR3 region is CASSLGRGLETQYF. CDR3 nucleotide sequence: TGTGCCAGCAGCTTAGGGCGGGGTCTAGAGACCCAGTACTTC.

V gene TRBV12-2 combines with J gene TRBJ1-3; no DNA check was done on the table's D call, TRBD1. TRBV12-2 is a pseudogene. The CDR3 has 18 residues. DNA of the CDR3: TGTGCAAGTCGCTTCCCCCAGGCTTACAGGGGCATAGGAAACACCATATATTTT. As protein: CASRFPQAYRGIGNTIYF.

This sequence joins TRBV6-1 and TRBJ2-7; tentatively, D is TRBD2 (5 bases). The CDR3 runs to 12 residues. Germline CDR1 MNHNS, CDR2 SASEGT. V was pared by 1 base and J by 12 bases, with 13 bases between. The CDR3 bases are TGTGCCAGCAGTGAAGTGGGAGTGACGCGGTACTTC. This codes for CASSEVGVTRYF.

This clone was observed a single time. V is TRBV2 and J is TRBJ2-3, with 13 bases that match TRBD2. With V trimmed by 2 bases and J by 6 bases, 5 bases remained unmatched. The CDR3 has 16 amino acids. Germline V CDR1 and CDR2: SNHLY, FYNNEI. CDR3 sequence (DNA): TGTGCCAGCAGTGAAAGACGACTAGCGGGGGGTGATACGCAGTATTTT. Its translation: CASSERRLAGGDTQYF.

This clone was picked up one time. V and J are TRBV5-4 and TRBJ2-7; 7 bases line up with TRBD1. The CDR3 covers 14 residues. Germline V gives CDR1 SGHNT, CDR2 YYREEE (reference sequence). The junction had 4 bases not matched to a gene; V was cut back by 0 bases and J by 4 bases. CDR3 protein: CASSLDRGEYEQYF. The CDR3 bases are TGTGCCAGCAGCTTGGACAGGGGAGAATACGAGCAGTACTTC.

This clone appeared once. V is TRBV6-5 and J is TRBJ1-4, with unresolved D. The CDR3 has 16 amino acids. The ends were cut back, 2 bases at V and 3 bases at J, with 13 bases in the middle. CDR1 and CDR2 (germline): MNHEY, SVGAGI. The CDR3: CASSYTRAEANEKLFF. The CDR3, as DNA: TGTGCCAGCAGTTACACCCGCGCCGAAGCTAATGAAAAACTGTTTTTT.

The chain couples TRBV27 to TRBJ1-4; no firm D call. Germline CDR1 MNHEY, CDR2 SMNVEV (reference sequence). This CDR3 is built from 14 residues. Trimming shortened V by 8 bases and J by 3 bases, and 13 bases separated the two germline ends. The CDR3 region has the DNA TGTGCCAGCTCAAGTGCAAGGGCTAATGAAAAACTGTTTTTT. As protein: CASSSARANEKLFF.

The J gene is TRBJ1-1, the V gene TRBV19; D is undetermined. The CDR3 sequence is 12 residues long. The V gene's germline CDR1 is LNHDA and CDR2 SQIVND (reference sequence). The V gene lost 8 bases and the J gene lost 3 bases, with 10 bases spanning the gap. The CDR3 region has the DNA TGTGCCAGTGGGCTAGACGACACTGAAGCTTTCTTT. Its protein is CASGLDDTEAFF. Based on the CDR3 plus reference TRBV19 and TRBJ1-1, the full variable domain is DGGITQSPKYLFRKEGQNVTLSCEQNLNHDAMYWYRQDPGQGLRLIYYSQIVNDFQKGDIAEGYSVSREKKESFPLTVTSAQKNPTAFYLCASGLDDTEAFFGQGTRLTVV.

This sequence joins TRBV19 and TRBJ1-2; unclear D gene. The germline gives CDR1 LNHDA, CDR2 SQIVND (reference sequence). This CDR3 comprises 11 residues. V was pared by 4 bases and J by 8 bases, with 8 bases between. CDR3 region: CASSTWYGYTF. The DNA for the CDR3 is TGTGCCAGTAGTACGTGGTACGGCTACACCTTC.

This rearrangement joins TRBV18 to TRBJ1-2, with TRBD1 matching 7 bases. Per the germline V gene, CDR1 is KGHSH and CDR2 is LQKENI. This CDR3 is 14 amino acids long. With 6 bases clipped from V and 7 bases from J, the junction kept 11 bases outside the gene matches. As DNA, the CDR3 is TGTGCCAGCTCCCTCCTAGACAGGGAGGGTGGCTACACCTTC. It translates to CASSLLDREGGYTF.

The chain couples TRBV7-9 to TRBJ2-3; 9 positions agree with TRBD2. Germline V CDR1 and CDR2: SEHNR, FQNEAQ (reference sequence). The V gene end was trimmed by 3 bases and the J gene end by 2 bases; junction bases not matched to a gene: 6. The CDR3 is 16 residues long. The CDR3 reads CASSFSGTSPTDTQYF. The CDR3 DNA reads as TGTGCCAGCAGCTTTTCCGGGACTAGCCCCACAGATACGCAGTATTTT.

The V and J genes are TRBV9 and TRBJ1-2, with TRBD1 identical over 7 bases. CDR1 is SGDLS, CDR2 YYNGEE, per germline. This CDR3 contains 14 residues. The V and J ends lost 4 bases and 7 bases, in that order; junction bases with no gene match: 10. The CDR3 DNA follows: TGTGCCAGCAGCCCGACAGGGAACGGTGCTGGCTACACCTTC. Translation: CASSPTGNGAGYTF.

V usage is TRBV6-6 and J usage is TRBJ1-3; D gene unclear. The germline gives CDR1 MNHNY, CDR2 SVGAGI (reference sequence). V lost 0 bases, J lost 0 bases, and 9 bases lay in between. This CDR3 region has 16 residues. The CDR3 loop is CASSYSDGSSGNTIYF. In DNA, the CDR3 is TGTGCCAGCAGTTACTCGGACGGCAGCTCTGGAAACACCATATATTTT.

The V call is TRBV7-2, the J call TRBJ1-2; D is perhaps TRBD1 (5 bases). V was pared by 5 bases and J by 3 bases, with 22 bases between. Looked up from germline, CDR1 is SGHTA and CDR2 is FQGNSA. The CDR3 consists of 17 residues. In DNA form, the CDR3 reads TGTGCCAGCAGCCCCGGGACCGCCGCCCGAATGGACTATGGCTACACCTTC. Translation gives CASSPGTAARMDYGYTF. The full variable domain, with the rest looked up from reference TRBV7-2 and TRBJ1-2, is GAGVSQSPSNKVTEKGKDVELRCDPISGHTALYWYRQSLGQGLEFLIYFQGNSAPDKSGLPSDRFSAERTGGSVSTLTIQRTQQEDSAVYLCASSPGTAARMDYGYTFGSGTRLTVV.

The chain couples TRBV7-6 to TRBJ1-6; 8 positions agree with TRBD1. CDR3 size: 16 residues. With 5 bases clipped from V and 13 bases from J, the junction kept 16 bases outside the gene matches. The germline gives CDR1 SGHVS, CDR2 FNYEAQ. The chain's CDR3 is CASSPTQDRVNGPLHF. CDR3 DNA sequence: TGTGCCAGCAGCCCTACCCAGGACAGGGTTAACGGCCCCCTCCACTTT. The full variable domain, rest sourced from reference TRBV7-6 and TRBJ1-6, is GAGVSQSPRYKVTKRGQDVALRCDPISGHVSLYWYRQALGQGPEFLTYFNYEAQQDKSGLPNDRFSAERPEGSISTLTIQRTEQRDSAMYRCASSPTQDRVNGPLHFGNGTRLTVT.